This entry features one T cell receptor beta chain sequence. The CDR3 totals 15 residues. Germline CDR1 and CDR2: SGHNT and YYREEE (reference sequence). Trimming took off 4 bases at V and 3 bases at J, with 14 bases between the two ends. This entry is derived from a study of blood T cell repertoires in COVID-19. The method was immunoSEQ multiplex PCR; TCRdb's version includes in-frame clones alone and lacks a portion of them. This sample has roughly 140,000 clones; almost 85% occur once, and the top ten carry just under 3%. The TCR comes from a man aged 45 to 65 with acute or convalescent COVID-19. The chain is built from TRBV5-4 and TRBJ1-5; D gene uncertain. Sequencing used peripheral blood. This CDR3 reads CASSPDRGSNQPQHF. Here the CDR3 DNA reads TGTGCCAGCAGCCCCGATCGGGGTTCCAATCAGCCCCAGCATTTT.